The entry below gives a single T cell receptor beta chain sequence along with its context. The entry originates in a study of blood T cell repertoires in COVID-19. The wider study: There were acute and convalescent COVID-19 samples, and they came from the United States, Italy and Spain. From T cells, B-cell-depleted T cells, or PBMCs came the material, which was cDNA or gDNA.

The V end lost 6 bases, the J end lost 3 bases, and 14 bases lay between the germline ends. The CDR3 sequence is 13 residues long. The germline gives CDR1 SQVTM, CDR2 ANQGSEA. Per the original methods: Cell counts per sample came from amplifying reference gene primers. TCRdb keeps only in-frame clones here, not all; method: immunoSEQ multiplex PCR. For V, J and clone size, that table is used; D and trimming come from the DNA. The data show approximately 150,000 clones, with under 90% seen just once and around 3.8% held by the top ten. The sequence derives from a man between 65 and 79 years old who had recovered from COVID-19. The rearrangement uses TRBV29-1 and TRBJ1-2, with a tentative D call TRBD1 (6 bases). Sequencing input: peripheral blood. Written as DNA, the CDR3 is TGCAGCGTGACCCTTGGGGGCGACTATGGCTACACCTTC. Its translation: CSVTLGGDYGYTF. Full variable domain (rest looked up from reference TRBV29-1 and TRBJ1-2): SAVISQKPSRDICQRGTSLTIQCQVDSQVTMMFWYRQQPGQSLTLIATANQGSEATYESGFVIDKFPISRPNLTFSTLTVSNMSPEDSSIYLCSVTLGGDYGYTFGSGTRLTVV.